This T cell receptor beta chain was sequenced for a study of T cell responses to AZD1222 COVID-19 vaccine. TCRdb keeps only in-frame clones here, not all; method: immunoSEQ multiplex PCR. Here the sample spans about 100,000 clones, approximately 88% being singletons. Germline V gene sequence: CDR1 SEHNR, CDR2 FQNEAQ (reference sequence). V gave up 3 bases and J gave up 2 bases; unmatched junction bases: 3. There are 15 residues in the CDR3. This sequence originates from an adult in good health. This specimen consisted of peripheral blood, obtained on day 0 of AZD1222 vaccination. The V and J genes are TRBV7-9 and TRBJ2-2; 7 positions agree with TRBD2. The CDR3 DNA reads TGTGCCAGCAGCTTGGGGACTACTAACACCGGGGAGCTGTTTTTT. This encodes CASSLGTTNTGELFF.